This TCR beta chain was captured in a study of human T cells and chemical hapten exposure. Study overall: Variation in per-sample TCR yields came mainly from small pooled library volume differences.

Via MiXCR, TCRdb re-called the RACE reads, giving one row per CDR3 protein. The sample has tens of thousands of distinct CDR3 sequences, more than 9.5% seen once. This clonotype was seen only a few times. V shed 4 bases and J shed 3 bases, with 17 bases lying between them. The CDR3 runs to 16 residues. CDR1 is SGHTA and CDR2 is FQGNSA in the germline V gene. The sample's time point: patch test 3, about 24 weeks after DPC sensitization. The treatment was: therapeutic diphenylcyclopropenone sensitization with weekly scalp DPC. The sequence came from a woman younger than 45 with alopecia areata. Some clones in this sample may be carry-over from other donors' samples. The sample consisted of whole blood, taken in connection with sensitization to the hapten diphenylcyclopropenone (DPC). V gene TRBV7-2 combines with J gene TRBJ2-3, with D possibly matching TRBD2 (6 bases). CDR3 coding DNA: TGTGCCAGCAGCTCCGGCAGCGGGTTCCGGACAGATACGCAGTATTTT. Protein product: CASSSGSGFRTDTQYF.